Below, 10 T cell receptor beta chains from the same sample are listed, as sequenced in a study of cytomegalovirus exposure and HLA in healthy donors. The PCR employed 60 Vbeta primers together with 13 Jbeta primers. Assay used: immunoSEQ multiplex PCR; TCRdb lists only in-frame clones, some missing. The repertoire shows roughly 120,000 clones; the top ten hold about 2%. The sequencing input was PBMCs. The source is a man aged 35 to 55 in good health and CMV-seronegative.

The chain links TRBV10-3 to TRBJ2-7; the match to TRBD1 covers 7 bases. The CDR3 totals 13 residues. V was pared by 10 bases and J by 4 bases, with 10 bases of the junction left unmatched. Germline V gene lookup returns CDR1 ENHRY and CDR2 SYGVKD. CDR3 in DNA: TGTGCCACCGCTCAGGGGGACAAATACGAGCAGTACTTC. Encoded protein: CATAQGDKYEQYF.

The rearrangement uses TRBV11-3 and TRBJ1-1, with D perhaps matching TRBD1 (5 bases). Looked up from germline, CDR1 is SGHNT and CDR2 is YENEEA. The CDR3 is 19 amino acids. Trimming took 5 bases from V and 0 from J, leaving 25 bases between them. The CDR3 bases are TGTGCCAGCAGCCCCAGCACCCGAAGACAGACCTATATGAACACTGAAGCTTTCTTT. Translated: CASSPSTRRQTYMNTEAFF.

In nucleotides, the CDR3 is TGTGCCAGCAGCGGGACAGGGGGCGAAAATTCACCCCTCCACTTT. This codes for CASSGTGGENSPLHF. This chain uses TRBV6-5 with TRBJ1-6, with 12 bases that match TRBD1. The CDR3 has 15 amino acids. CDR1 and CDR2 (germline): MNHEY, SVGAGI. The V segment lost 6 bases and the J segment 7 bases; nucleotides outside the gene matches: 4.

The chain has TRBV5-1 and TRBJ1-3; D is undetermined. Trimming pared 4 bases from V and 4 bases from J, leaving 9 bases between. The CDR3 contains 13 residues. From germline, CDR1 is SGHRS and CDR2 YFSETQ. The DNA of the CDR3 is TGCGCCAGCAGCGCCGAACAGGGAAACACCATATATTTT. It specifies CASSAEQGNTIYF.

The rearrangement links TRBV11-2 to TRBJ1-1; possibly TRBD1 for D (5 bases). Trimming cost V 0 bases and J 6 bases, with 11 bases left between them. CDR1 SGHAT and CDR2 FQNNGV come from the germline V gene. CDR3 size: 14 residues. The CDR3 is CASSLDRGHPEAFF. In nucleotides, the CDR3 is TGTGCCAGCAGCTTAGATCGAGGACACCCTGAAGCTTTCTTT.

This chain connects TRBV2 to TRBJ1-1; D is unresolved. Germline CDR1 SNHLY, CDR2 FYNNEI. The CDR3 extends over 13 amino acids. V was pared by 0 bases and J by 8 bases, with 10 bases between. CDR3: CASSEAMGAEAFF. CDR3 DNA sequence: TGTGCCAGCAGTGAAGCAATGGGAGCAGAAGCTTTCTTT.

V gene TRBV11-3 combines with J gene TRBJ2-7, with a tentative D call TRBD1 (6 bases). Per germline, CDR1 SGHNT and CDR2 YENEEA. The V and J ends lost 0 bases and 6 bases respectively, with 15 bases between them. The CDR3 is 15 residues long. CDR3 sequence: CASSLDPGSQGEQYF. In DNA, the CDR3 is TGTGCCAGCAGCTTAGACCCGGGCTCACAGGGCGAGCAGTACTTC.

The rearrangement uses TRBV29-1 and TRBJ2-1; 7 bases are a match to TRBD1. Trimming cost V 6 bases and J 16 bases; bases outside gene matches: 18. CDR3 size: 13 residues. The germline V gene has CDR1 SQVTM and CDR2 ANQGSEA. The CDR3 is CSVPLGPLGGQFF. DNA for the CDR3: TGCAGCGTCCCTTTGGGCCCATTAGGGGGCCAATTCTTC.

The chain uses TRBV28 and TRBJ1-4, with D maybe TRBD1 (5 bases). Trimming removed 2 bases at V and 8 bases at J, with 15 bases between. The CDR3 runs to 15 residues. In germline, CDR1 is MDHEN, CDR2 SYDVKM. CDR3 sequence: CASSLGIGQGEKLFF. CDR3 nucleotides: TGTGCCAGCAGTTTAGGTATAGGGCAGGGCGAAAAACTGTTTTTT.

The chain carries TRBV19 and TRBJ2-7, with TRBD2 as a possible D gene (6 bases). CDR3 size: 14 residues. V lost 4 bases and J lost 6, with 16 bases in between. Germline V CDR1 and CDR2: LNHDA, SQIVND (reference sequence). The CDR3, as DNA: TGTGCCAGTAGTACCGGGACTTCTCAAGGCGAGCAGTACTTC. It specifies CASSTGTSQGEQYF.